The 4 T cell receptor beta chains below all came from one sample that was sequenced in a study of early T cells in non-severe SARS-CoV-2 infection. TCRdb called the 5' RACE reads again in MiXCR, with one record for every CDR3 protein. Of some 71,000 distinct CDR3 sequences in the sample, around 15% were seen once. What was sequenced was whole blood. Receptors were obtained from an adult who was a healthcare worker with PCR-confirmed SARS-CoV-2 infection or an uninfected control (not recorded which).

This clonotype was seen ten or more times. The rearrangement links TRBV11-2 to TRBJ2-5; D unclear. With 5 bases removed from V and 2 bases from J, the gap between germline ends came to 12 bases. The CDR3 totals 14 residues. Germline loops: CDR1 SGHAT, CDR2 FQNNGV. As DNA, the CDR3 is TGTGCCAGCAGCCCCATGACTGGACAAGAGACCCAGTACTTC. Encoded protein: CASSPMTGQETQYF.

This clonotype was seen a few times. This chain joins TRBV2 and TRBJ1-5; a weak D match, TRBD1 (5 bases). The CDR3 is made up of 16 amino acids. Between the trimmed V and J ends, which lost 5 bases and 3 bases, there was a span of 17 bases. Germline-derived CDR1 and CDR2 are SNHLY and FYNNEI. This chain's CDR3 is CASSPIGGQINQPQHF. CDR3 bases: TGTGCCAGCAGTCCGATTGGGGGTCAGATCAATCAGCCCCAGCATTTT.

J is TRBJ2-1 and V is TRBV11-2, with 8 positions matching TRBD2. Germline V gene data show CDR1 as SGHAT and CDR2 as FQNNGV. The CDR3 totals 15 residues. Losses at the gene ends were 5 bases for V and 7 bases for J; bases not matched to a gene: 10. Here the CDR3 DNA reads TGTGCCAGCAGCACTACAGCGGGGGAAGAGAATGAGCAGTTCTTC. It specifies CASSTTAGEENEQFF.

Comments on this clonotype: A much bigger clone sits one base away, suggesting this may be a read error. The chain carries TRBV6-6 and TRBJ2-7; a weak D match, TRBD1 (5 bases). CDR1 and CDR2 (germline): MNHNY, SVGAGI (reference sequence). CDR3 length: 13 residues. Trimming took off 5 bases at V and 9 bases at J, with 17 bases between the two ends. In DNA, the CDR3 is TGTGCCAGCAGTGACAGTACCGAAGTCGGGCAGTACTTC. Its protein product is CASSDSTEVGQYF.